This T cell receptor (beta chain) was sequenced during a study of post-analysis software for immune sequencing data. Study-level background: The cohort encompassed relapsing-remitting, secondary progressive and progressive-relapsing multiple sclerosis disease courses.

Study conclusions and caveats: Samples from one preparation batch, clustered by F measure, grouped strongly together. Compared with controls, patients had more of roughly 5 TRBV segments, including TRBV5-6, TRBV5-1 and TRBV20-1. Those with multiple sclerosis, the patient group, showed significantly lower normalized Chao1 diversity than controls.

Germline assignment: CDR1 DFQATT and CDR2 SNEGSKA (reference sequence). This CDR3 has 14 residues. V was clipped by 0 bases and J by 7 bases, with 10 bases between them. To note about this clonotype: Its antigen remains unidentified.

Unique-molecular-identifier-tagged TCR beta cDNA libraries were used. There were 1 to 10 million T cells, and 480,000 or so cDNA molecules came from them. TCRdb ran MiXCR on the PCR reads and lists one entry per CDR3 protein. This sample yields about 540,000 distinct CDR3 sequences, of which approximately 34% are seen a single time; 6% belongs to the top ten. Sequenced sample: blood. This chain joins TRBV20-1 and TRBJ1-6; no firm D call. This TCR was recovered from a girl aged 2 to 17 with multiple sclerosis. DNA for the CDR3: TGCAGTGCTAGAGAAGGTTCGGCGAATTCACCCCTCCACTTT. Its protein product is CSAREGSANSPLHF.